This entry is about one TCR beta chain. Both 60 Vbeta primers and 13 Jbeta primers went into the PCR. TCRdb's table, derived via immunoSEQ multiplex PCR, lists solely in-frame clones and lacks some. The repertoire has roughly 99,000 clones, 73% of them found once; the top ten carry about 8%. CDR3 length equals 14 residues. The V end was cut by 5 bases, the J end by 4 bases, with 11 bases between. In germline, CDR1 is MNHNS, CDR2 SASEGT. The data originate from a study of cytomegalovirus exposure and HLA in healthy donors. The J gene is TRBJ1-4, the V gene TRBV6-1; D is undetermined. The clonotype was recovered from a man aged 25-45 years in good health and CMV-seronegative. The sequencing input was PBMCs. CDR3 amino acids: CASSNSGRNEKLFF. The CDR3 DNA reads TGTGCCAGCAGTAATTCAGGTCGTAATGAAAAACTGTTTTTT.